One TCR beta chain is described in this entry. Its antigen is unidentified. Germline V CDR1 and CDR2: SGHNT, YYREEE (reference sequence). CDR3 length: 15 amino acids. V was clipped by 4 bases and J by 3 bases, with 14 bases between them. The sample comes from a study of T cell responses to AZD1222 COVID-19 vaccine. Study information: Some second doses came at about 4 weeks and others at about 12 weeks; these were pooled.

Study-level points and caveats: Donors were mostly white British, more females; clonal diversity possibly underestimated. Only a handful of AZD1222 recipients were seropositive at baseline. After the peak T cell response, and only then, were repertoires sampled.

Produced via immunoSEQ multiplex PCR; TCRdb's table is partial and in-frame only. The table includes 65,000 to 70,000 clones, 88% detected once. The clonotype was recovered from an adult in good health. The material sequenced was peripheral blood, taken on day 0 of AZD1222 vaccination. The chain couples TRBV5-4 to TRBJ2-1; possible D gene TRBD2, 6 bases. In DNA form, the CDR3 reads TGTGCCAGCAGCGCGACTAGGGCTAACTACAATGAGCAGTTCTTC. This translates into CASSATRANYNEQFF.